This TCR beta chain emerged from a study of response to subunit inactivated influenza vaccine. Regarding the study as a whole: Authors suggested each seasonal influenza vaccination recruits few new T cells.

CDR1 is LGHNA and CDR2 is YSLEER in the germline V gene. This CDR3 is 15 amino acids long. V was pared by 2 bases and J by 3 bases, with 4 bases of the junction left unmatched. There are many counts of this clonotype. What it binds is not known. MiXCR, applied by TCRdb to the RT-PCR reads, yields one record per CDR3 protein. The top ten clones hold about 7.6% of a sample with hundreds of thousands of distinct CDR3 sequences, approximately 14% of them seen once. This TCR was sampled from a man aged 45-65 years who received an inactivated influenza vaccine. The rearrangement joins TRBV4-3 to TRBJ2-1, with TRBD2 matching 7 bases. This specimen consisted of PBMCs from blood, obtained roughly 2 weeks before vaccination. The DNA of the CDR3 is TGCGCCAGCAGCCAATCGCGGGGGTACTACAATGAGCAGTTCTTC. Its translation: CASSQSRGYYNEQFF.